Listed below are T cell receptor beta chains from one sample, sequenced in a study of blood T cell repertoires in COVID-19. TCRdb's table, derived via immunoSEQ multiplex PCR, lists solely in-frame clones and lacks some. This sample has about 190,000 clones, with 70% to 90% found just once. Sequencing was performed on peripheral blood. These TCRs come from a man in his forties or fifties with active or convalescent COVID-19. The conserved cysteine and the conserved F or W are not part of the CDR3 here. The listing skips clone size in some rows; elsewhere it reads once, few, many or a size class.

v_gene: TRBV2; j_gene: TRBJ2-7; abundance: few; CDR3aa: ASNRDSLYEQY
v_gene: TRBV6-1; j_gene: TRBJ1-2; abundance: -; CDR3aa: ASSEAQGMSYGYT
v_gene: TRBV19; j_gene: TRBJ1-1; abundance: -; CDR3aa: ASSRTSADTEAF
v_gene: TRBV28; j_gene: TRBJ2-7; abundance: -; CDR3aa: ASRSGTYEQY
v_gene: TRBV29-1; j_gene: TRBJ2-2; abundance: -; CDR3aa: SASPSGIYTGELF
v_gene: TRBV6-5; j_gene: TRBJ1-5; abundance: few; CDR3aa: ASSYEEDQPQH
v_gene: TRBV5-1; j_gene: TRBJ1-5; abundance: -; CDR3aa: ASSLDGDRNQPQH
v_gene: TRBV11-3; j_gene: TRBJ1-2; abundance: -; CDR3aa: ASSLAGEGHGYT
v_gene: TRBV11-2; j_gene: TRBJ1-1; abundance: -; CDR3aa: ASSLVSAVTEAF
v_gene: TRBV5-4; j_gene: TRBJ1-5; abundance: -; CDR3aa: ARSGGYNQPQH
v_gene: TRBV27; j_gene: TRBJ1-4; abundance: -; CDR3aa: ASSSLDRVGEKLF
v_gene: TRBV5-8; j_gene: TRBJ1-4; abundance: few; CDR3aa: ASSLEVVGSSWEKLF
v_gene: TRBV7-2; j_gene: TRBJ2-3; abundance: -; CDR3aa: ASSRTGFVQY
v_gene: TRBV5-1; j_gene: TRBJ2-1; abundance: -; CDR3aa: ASSLVAASSYNEQF
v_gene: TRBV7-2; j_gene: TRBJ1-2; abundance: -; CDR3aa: ASSFHGANYGYT
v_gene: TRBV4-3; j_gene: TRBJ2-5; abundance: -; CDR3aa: ASSQFSPSGGETQY
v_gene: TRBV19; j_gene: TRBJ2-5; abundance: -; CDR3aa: ASSTVQETQY
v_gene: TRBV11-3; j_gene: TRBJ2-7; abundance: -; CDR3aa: ASSPGVMTAPGEQY
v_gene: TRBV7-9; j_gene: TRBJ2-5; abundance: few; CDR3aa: ASSPGRASETQY
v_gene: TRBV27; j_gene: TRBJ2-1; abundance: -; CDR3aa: ASSSGLAGGGQF
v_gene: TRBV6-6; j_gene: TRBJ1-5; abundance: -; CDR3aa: ASSMDRENQPQH
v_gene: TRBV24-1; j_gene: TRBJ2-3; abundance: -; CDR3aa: ATSEVSGVDTDTQY
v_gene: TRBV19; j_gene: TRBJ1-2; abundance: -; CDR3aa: AIRDRNNYGYT
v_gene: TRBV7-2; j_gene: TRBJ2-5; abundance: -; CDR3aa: ASSLPGLDRETQY
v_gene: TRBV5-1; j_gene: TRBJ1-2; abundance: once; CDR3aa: ASSAGQRQPLGYT
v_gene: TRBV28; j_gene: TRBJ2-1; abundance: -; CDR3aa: ASRLASYNEQF
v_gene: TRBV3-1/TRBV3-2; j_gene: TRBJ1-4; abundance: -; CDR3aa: ASSQETGGFEKLF
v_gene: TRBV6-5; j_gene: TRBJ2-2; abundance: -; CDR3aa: ASSPGLTLAGELF
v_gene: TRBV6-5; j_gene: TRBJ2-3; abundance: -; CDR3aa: ASSSRGDTQY
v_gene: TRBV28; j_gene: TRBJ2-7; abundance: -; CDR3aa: ASRLAGSSYEQY
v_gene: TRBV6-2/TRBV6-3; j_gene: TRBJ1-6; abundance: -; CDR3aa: ASSLGPPLMALH
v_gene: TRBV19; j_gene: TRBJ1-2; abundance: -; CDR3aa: ASSAKSGATELPYGYT
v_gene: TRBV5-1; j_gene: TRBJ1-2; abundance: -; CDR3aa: ASTTGYEGYT
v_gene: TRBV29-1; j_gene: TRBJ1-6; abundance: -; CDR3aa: SVGFDRNSPLH
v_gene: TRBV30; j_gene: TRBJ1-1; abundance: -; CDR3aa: AWTTLVPGQGRVGTEAF
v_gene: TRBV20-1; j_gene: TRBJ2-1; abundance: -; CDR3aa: SASFPSSGTEEQF